The clone carrying this T cell receptor beta chain was detected a few times. Its antigen is as yet unknown. Researchers made TCR cDNA using 5'RACE template switching, and this step added a universal primer site and UMIs. TCRdb reprocessed the 5' RACE reads via MiXCR and lists one record per CDR3 protein. Of 250,000 or so distinct CDR3 sequences in the sample, around 6.7% were seen once. The record originates from a study of T cells after yellow fever vaccination. Points from the study as a whole: Clonotypes found in both CD4 and CD8 compartments made up a small share. It was the secondary response that reached its peak faster, day 5 versus 15, but it was weaker.

The length of the CDR3 is 13 residues. Germline V gives CDR1 MNHEY, CDR2 SVGEGT. Deletions cut 5 bases from V and 5 bases from J, with 13 bases between. The material was CD4+ T cells sorted from PBMCs, obtained on the day of the yellow fever booster vaccination. This TCR was sampled from a man younger than 45 who received the YFV17D yellow fever vaccine. The chain uses TRBV6-2 or TRBV6-3 and TRBJ2-7; D remains ambiguous. CDR3 bases: TGTGCCAGCAGTCGAAAGGGATTAAACGAGCAGTACTTC. Translation: CASSRKGLNEQYF.